These 30 T cell receptor beta chains came from one sample sequenced in a study of lymphopenia after photon versus proton radiotherapy. Using immunoSEQ multiplex PCR, the repertoire was profiled, and TCRdb retains in-frame clones only, with some absent. The table lists 43,000 or so clones, roughly 85% of them singletons. The input for sequencing was peripheral blood, taken from a patient treated with photon-based radiotherapy. These receptors were obtained from a man aged 35 to 55 with gastric cancer.

This clone was observed a single time. The J gene is TRBJ2-5, the V gene TRBV4-2; TRBD2 might be the D (7 bases). This CDR3 contains 14 residues. With 0 bases removed from V and 4 bases from J, the gap between germline ends came to 9 bases. Germline values: CDR1 LGHNA, CDR2 YNFKEQ. CDR3 sequence: CASSQEGGRETQYF. The CDR3 nucleotides are TGTGCCAGCAGCCAAGAGGGGGGGCGAGAGACCCAGTACTTC.

The CDR3 DNA is TGTGCCAGCCGTTCCTCCTTGGGAGGGCCCAACTATGGCTACACCTTC. As protein: CASRSSLGGPNYGYTF. The rearrangement links TRBV28 to TRBJ1-2, with D unclear. The V gene's germline CDR1 is MDHEN and CDR2 SYDVKM. V was pared by 8 bases and J by 2 bases, with 21 bases between. The CDR3 spans 16 residues.

V usage is TRBV4-3 and J usage is TRBJ2-1; no firm D call. The V gene's germline CDR1 is LGHNA and CDR2 YSLEER. Trimming removed 3 bases at V and 0 bases at J, with 9 bases between. The CDR3 is 15 residues long. CDR3 in DNA: TGCGCCAGCAGCCAGGGGATCAGCTCCTACAATGAGCAGTTCTTC. Amino acid sequence: CASSQGISSYNEQFF.

The J gene is TRBJ2-3, the V gene TRBV11-3; D assignment may be TRBD1 or TRBD2 (7 bases each). CDR3 size: 14 residues. From germline, CDR1 is SGHNT and CDR2 YENEEA. V was clipped by 5 bases and J by 7 bases, with 16 bases between them. CDR3 sequence reads: CASSGRGGVNTQYF. CDR3 nucleotides: TGTGCCAGCAGCGGCAGGGGGGGCGTAAATACGCAGTATTTT. Full variable domain (outside the CDR3, taken from reference TRBV11-3 and TRBJ2-3): EAGVVQSPRYKIIEKKQPVAFWCNPISGHNTLYWYLQNLGQGPELLIRYENEEAVDDSQLPKDRFSAERLKGVDSTLKIQPAELGDSAVYLCASSGRGGVNTQYFGPGTRLTVL.

The rearrangement links TRBV4-3 to TRBJ1-2; 9 bases are a match to TRBD1. CDR1 and CDR2 (germline): LGHNA, YSLEER. This CDR3 has 13 amino acids. Germline trimming cut 1 base from V and 7 bases from J; bases unmatched to any gene: 1. The CDR3 DNA reads as TGCGCCAGCAGCCAAGGACAGGGGGGTGGCTACACCTTC. This codes for CASSQGQGGGYTF.

The rearrangement joins TRBV5-1 to TRBJ2-7; D perhaps matches TRBD2 (7 bases). The V gene lost 0 bases and the J gene lost 1 base, with 11 bases spanning the gap. CDR3 length: 15 residues. In germline, CDR1 is SGHRS, CDR2 YFSETQ. The CDR3 is CASSLGGGGSYEQYF. CDR3 nucleotide sequence: TGCGCCAGCAGCTTGGGCGGGGGCGGTTCCTACGAGCAGTACTTC.

The rearrangement joins TRBV11-2 to TRBJ2-2; 10 bases match TRBD1. V was pared by 5 bases and J by 4 bases, with 7 bases of the junction left unmatched. The CDR3 contains 16 residues. Germline values: CDR1 SGHAT, CDR2 FQNNGV. The CDR3 DNA is TGTGCCAGCAGCCGAGGGCGGGACAGGGGCACCGGGGAGCTGTTTTTT. Translation: CASSRGRDRGTGELFF.

This rearrangement joins TRBV18 to TRBJ2-7, with unresolved D. V lost 3 bases to trimming and J lost 3 bases, with 6 bases between them. Germline V gene lookup returns CDR1 KGHSH and CDR2 LQKENI. CDR3 length equals 12 residues. The CDR3 loop reads CASSPVGYEQYF. The CDR3 bases are TGTGCCAGCTCACCGGTAGGCTACGAGCAGTACTTC.

The genes are TRBV18 and TRBJ1-5; D call uncertain. Germline assignment: CDR1 KGHSH and CDR2 LQKENI. With 11 bases removed from V and 0 bases from J, the gap between germline ends came to 11 bases. The CDR3 runs 13 residues. CDR3 sequence reads: CASTSSSNQPQHF. The CDR3 nucleotides read TGTGCCTCTACTAGCTCTAGCAATCAGCCCCAGCATTTT.

V gene TRBV9 combines with J gene TRBJ1-3; D ambiguous. CDR3 size: 12 residues. Per the germline V gene, CDR1 is SGDLS and CDR2 is YYNGEE. The ends were cut back, 4 bases at V and 4 bases at J, with 6 bases in the middle. This CDR3 reads CASSSGGNTIYF. DNA of the CDR3: TGTGCCAGCAGCTCGGGGGGAAACACCATATATTTT.

The chain links TRBV18 to TRBJ1-1, with D hard to call. Germline V lookup: CDR1 KGHSH, CDR2 LQKENI. This CDR3 comprises 14 residues. Trimming left V 0 bases short and J 4 bases short, with 9 bases between. CDR3 protein: CASSPPTPATEAFF. The CDR3 DNA reads as TGTGCCAGCTCACCACCTACCCCGGCCACTGAAGCTTTCTTT.

This sequence joins TRBV7-8 and TRBJ2-5; 7 bases agree with TRBD1. This CDR3 has 15 amino acids. Germline loops: CDR1 SGHVS, CDR2 FQNEAQ. With 2 bases clipped from V and 1 base from J, the junction kept 4 bases outside the gene matches. This CDR3 is CASSLRGRSQETQYF. The CDR3 DNA is TGTGCCAGCAGCTTAAGGGGGCGGTCCCAAGAGACCCAGTACTTC.

The chain couples TRBV19 to TRBJ2-1; 7 bases agree with TRBD2. CDR3 length: 15 residues. The germline V gene has CDR1 LNHDA and CDR2 SQIVND (reference sequence). Trimming removed 8 bases from V and 0 bases from J; junction bases left unmatched: 7. The DNA for the CDR3 is TGTGCCAGTGGACTAGAGGGAAGCTCCTACAATGAGCAGTTCTTC. This codes for CASGLEGSSYNEQFF. Full variable domain (rest looked up from reference TRBV19 and TRBJ2-1): DGGITQSPKYLFRKEGQNVTLSCEQNLNHDAMYWYRQDPGQGLRLIYYSQIVNDFQKGDIAEGYSVSREKKESFPLTVTSAQKNPTAFYLCASGLEGSSYNEQFFGPGTRLTVL.

The chain recombines TRBV10-3 with TRBJ2-1, with 9 bases aligning to TRBD2. Germline V gene data show CDR1 as ENHRY and CDR2 as SYGVKD. V was clipped by 7 bases and J by 3 bases; unmatched bases: 1. The CDR3 length is 13 residues. The CDR3 here is CAINSGGYNEQFF. CDR3 bases: TGTGCCATCAATAGCGGGGGCTACAATGAGCAGTTCTTC.

Written as DNA, the CDR3 is TGTGCCAGCAGCAGCTCAGGGGCGAAAAACACTGAAGCTTTCTTT. Translating it yields CASSSSGAKNTEAFF. V and J are TRBV7-3 and TRBJ1-1, with D perhaps TRBD1 (6 bases). Germline loops: CDR1 SGHTA, CDR2 FQGTGA. The CDR3 contains 15 residues. V was clipped by 5 bases and J by 2 bases, with 15 bases between them.

V and J are TRBV30 and TRBJ1-4; D unclear. The germline gives CDR1 GTSNPN, CDR2 SVGIG (reference sequence). The CDR3 loop spans 11 amino acids. V lost 1 base to trimming and J lost 8 bases, with 5 bases between them. The CDR3 DNA reads as TGTGCCTGGAGTGATCGAGAAAAACTGTTTTTT. This encodes CAWSDREKLFF.

The chain is built from TRBV7-2 and TRBJ2-1, with D maybe TRBD1 (6 bases). The V gene lost 5 bases and the J gene lost 5 bases, with 10 bases spanning the gap. The CDR3 covers 13 residues. Germline CDR1 is SGHTA and CDR2 is FQGNSA. The chain's CDR3 is CASSPGQNNEQFF. CDR3 coding DNA: TGTGCCAGCAGCCCCGGACAGAACAATGAGCAGTTCTTC.

This clone was detected a few times. The chain has TRBV7-6 and TRBJ2-7; no definite D call. The length of the CDR3 is 12 residues. Trimming shortened V by 4 bases and J by 5 bases, and 9 bases separated the two germline ends. Germline V gene lookup returns CDR1 SGHVS and CDR2 FNYEAQ. The CDR3 coding sequence is TGTGCCAGCAGCTACTTTGAGGACGAGCAGTACTTC. Protein product: CASSYFEDEQYF. Filled out from reference TRBV7-6 and TRBJ2-7, the complete variable domain reads GAGVSQSPRYKVTKRGQDVALRCDPISGHVSLYWYRQALGQGPEFLTYFNYEAQQDKSGLPNDRFSAERPEGSISTLTIQRTEQRDSAMYRCASSYFEDEQYFGPGTRLTVT.

This clone came up once. The chain employs TRBV15 and TRBJ2-3; D possibly matches TRBD1 or TRBD2 (6 bases each). V gave up 7 bases and J gave up 4 bases, with 12 bases separating them. Germline lookup yields CDR1 LNHNV and CDR2 YYDKDF (reference sequence). CDR3 size: 13 residues. The DNA of the CDR3 is TGTGCCACCACCGTGGGGGGCGCAGATACGCAGTATTTT. Its protein product is CATTVGGADTQYF. Complete variable domain (other parts from reference TRBV15 and TRBJ2-3): DAMVIQNPRYQVTQFGKPVTLSCSQTLNHNVMYWYQQKSSQAPKLLFHYYDKDFNNEADTPDNFQSRRPNTSFCFLDIRSPGLGDTAMYLCATTVGGADTQYFGPGTRLTVL.

The chain uses TRBV2 and TRBJ2-7; unclear D gene. CDR1 SNHLY and CDR2 FYNNEI come from the germline V gene. The CDR3 contains 13 residues. Trimming took 4 bases from V and 1 from J, leaving 8 bases between them. In DNA, the CDR3 is TGTGCCAGCAGTGTCTCACGGTCCTACGAGCAGTACTTC. Translating it yields CASSVSRSYEQYF. The full variable domain, completed using reference TRBV2 and TRBJ2-7, is EPEVTQTPSHQVTQMGQEVILRCVPISNHLYFYWYRQILGQKVEFLVSFYNNEISEKSEIFDDQFSVERPDGSNFTLKIRSTKLEDSAMYFCASSVSRSYEQYFGPGTRLTVT.

CDR3 in DNA: TGTGCCAGCGGGGCCTGGTCGGGTTCACCCCTCCACTTT. It translates to CASGAWSGSPLHF. The chain couples TRBV25-1 to TRBJ1-6; weak D call: TRBD1 (5 bases). From germline, CDR1 is MGHDK and CDR2 SYGVNS. V was clipped by 8 bases and J by 9 bases, with 14 bases between them. CDR3 length: 13 residues.

This chain connects TRBV7-9 to TRBJ2-3; 9 nucleotides line up with TRBD2. Looked up from germline, CDR1 is SEHNR and CDR2 is FQNEAQ (reference sequence). There are 16 residues in the CDR3. V was pared by 3 bases and J by 1 base, with 5 bases of the junction left unmatched. CDR3 sequence: CASSFRASGGTDTQYF. DNA for the CDR3: TGTGCCAGCAGCTTTCGGGCTAGCGGGGGCACAGATACGCAGTATTTT.

The V gene is TRBV2, the J gene TRBJ2-5; TRBD2 aligns across 10 bases. With V trimmed by 10 bases and J by 0 bases, 8 bases remained unmatched. The V gene's germline CDR1 is SNHLY and CDR2 FYNNEI. This CDR3 is 15 amino acids long. CDR3 DNA: TGTGCCATTTTAGCGGGGGGACAGTACCAAGAGACCCAGTACTTC. It encodes CAILAGGQYQETQYF.

This chain uses TRBV4-2 with TRBJ2-2; tentatively, D is TRBD2 (6 bases). The CDR3 has 18 amino acids. The V end lost 1 base, the J end lost 0 bases, and 15 bases lay between the germline ends. The V gene's germline CDR1 is LGHNA and CDR2 YNFKEQ. CDR3 in DNA: TGTGCCAGCAGCCAAGCCCACCTGGGACTCGCGAACACCGGGGAGCTGTTTTTT. It translates to CASSQAHLGLANTGELFF.

The chain has TRBV19 and TRBJ2-1, with 9 positions matching TRBD2. J was trimmed by 1 base and V by 3 bases; bases with no gene match: 4. CDR1 and CDR2 from the germline V gene are LNHDA and SQIVND (reference sequence). This CDR3 is 16 amino acids long. In nucleotides, the CDR3 is TGTGCCAGTAGTATTCTAGCGGGGAAGTCCTACAATGAGCAGTTCTTC. It encodes CASSILAGKSYNEQFF.

CDR3: CASSIDDGGANTGELFF. The CDR3 DNA sequence: TGTGCCAGTAGTATAGATGATGGAGGGGCGAACACCGGGGAGCTGTTTTTT. The gene calls are TRBV19 and TRBJ2-2, with D perhaps TRBD2 (6 bases). V was pared by 0 bases and J by 0 bases, with 11 bases between. The CDR3 is made up of 17 amino acids. Germline loops: CDR1 LNHDA, CDR2 SQIVND (reference sequence).

This clone was observed once. The chain recombines TRBV7-9 with TRBJ1-4, with a weak D call TRBD1 (6 bases). Trimming shortened V by 5 bases and J by 8 bases, and 9 bases separated the two germline ends. Germline assignment: CDR1 SEHNR and CDR2 FQNEAQ (reference sequence). The CDR3 runs 12 residues. CDR3 protein: CASSNRDEKLFF. DNA for the CDR3: TGTGCCAGCAGCAACAGGGACGAAAAACTGTTTTTT. The complete variable domain, with remaining parts taken from reference TRBV7-9 and TRBJ1-4, reads DTGVSQNPRHKITKRGQNVTFRCDPISEHNRLYWYRQTLGQGPEFLTYFQNEAQLEKSRLLSDRFSAERPKGSFSTLEIQRTEQGDSAMYLCASSNRDEKLFFGSGTQLSVL.

This chain links TRBV7-2 with TRBJ2-7, with no clear D. The CDR3 totals 14 residues. The V and J ends lost 1 base and 7 bases respectively, with 14 bases between them. Germline-derived CDR1 and CDR2 are SGHTA and FQGNSA. The CDR3 region is CASSLEGGGMEQYF. The CDR3 DNA sequence: TGTGCCAGCAGCTTAGAGGGCGGCGGAATGGAGCAGTACTTC. Combining the CDR3 with reference TRBV7-2 and TRBJ2-7 gives the whole variable domain GAGVSQSPSNKVTEKGKDVELRCDPISGHTALYWYRQSLGQGLEFLIYFQGNSAPDKSGLPSDRFSAERTGGSVSTLTIQRTQQEDSAVYLCASSLEGGGMEQYFGPGTRLTVT.

The CDR3 here is CAWSRDRGNWGYTF. Written as DNA, the CDR3 is TGTGCCTGGTCTCGGGACAGGGGAAATTGGGGCTACACCTTC. This sequence joins TRBV30 and TRBJ1-2; 10 nucleotides align to TRBD1. CDR1 and CDR2 from the germline V gene are GTSNPN and SVGIG (reference sequence). This CDR3 contains 14 residues. The V segment lost 5 bases and the J segment 8 bases; nucleotides outside the gene matches: 11.

The chain links TRBV7-9 to TRBJ1-1; D is unclear. CDR3 length equals 11 residues. Germline assignment: CDR1 SEHNR and CDR2 FQNEAQ (reference sequence). The V end was cut by 5 bases, the J end by 1 base, with 2 bases between. The chain's CDR3 is CASSANTEAFF. The CDR3, as DNA: TGTGCCAGCAGCGCGAACACTGAAGCTTTCTTT.